The 4 T cell receptor beta chains below all came from one sample that was sequenced in a study of PD-L1 blockade in urothelial cancer. Sequenced by immunoSEQ multiplex PCR; TCRdb stores in-frame clones only, minus some. The sample records around 53,000 clones, 84% being singletons. The sequencing here drew on PBMCs, taken around atezolizumab (anti-PD-L1) treatment. The receptor source for this set is a middle-aged man with urothelial cancer.

The chain uses TRBV19 and TRBJ2-1, with TRBD2 identical over 7 bases. V lost 2 bases, J lost 0 bases, and 7 bases stayed unmatched. The germline V gene encodes CDR1 LNHDA and CDR2 SQIVND (reference sequence). This CDR3 spans 17 amino acids. For the CDR3, the DNA is TGTGCCAGTAGTATATCCTCGGGAGGAACCTCCTACAATGAGCAGTTCTTC. The encoded protein is CASSISSGGTSYNEQFF. Combining the CDR3 with reference TRBV19 and TRBJ2-1 gives the whole variable domain DGGITQSPKYLFRKEGQNVTLSCEQNLNHDAMYWYRQDPGQGLRLIYYSQIVNDFQKGDIAEGYSVSREKKESFPLTVTSAQKNPTAFYLCASSISSGGTSYNEQFFGPGTRLTVL.

This rearrangement joins TRBV19 to TRBJ2-3; 12 bases are a match to TRBD2. Unmatched junction bases numbered 1, after V lost 8 bases and J lost 1 base. CDR3 size: 14 residues. CDR1 and CDR2 from the germline V gene are LNHDA and SQIVND (reference sequence). The CDR3 nucleotides are TGTGCCAGTCGACTAGCGGGAGGCACAGATACGCAGTATTTT. Residues: CASRLAGGTDTQYF.

Only one count was recorded for this clone. The CDR3 bases are TGTGCCAGCAGCTGGCAGGTTAACAATGAGCAGTTCTTC. Its protein product is CASSWQVNNEQFF. The chain combines TRBV7-8 with TRBJ2-1; D is ambiguous. Trimming removed 4 bases from V and 5 bases from J, with 9 bases in between. Germline-derived CDR1 and CDR2 are SGHVS and FQNEAQ. The CDR3 runs to 13 residues. Using reference TRBV7-8 and TRBJ2-1 for the parts outside the CDR3, the full variable domain is GAGVSQSPRYKVAKRGQDVALRCDPISGHVSLFWYQQALGQGPEFLTYFQNEAQLDKSGLPSDRFFAERPEGSVSTLKIQRTQQEDSAVYLCASSWQVNNEQFFGPGTRLTVL.

This clone appeared a single time. The rearrangement uses TRBV30 and TRBJ1-1, with D maybe TRBD1 (5 bases). V was pared by 6 bases and J by 3 bases, with 14 bases between. The CDR3 has 13 residues. Germline-derived CDR1 and CDR2 are GTSNPN and SVGIG (reference sequence). Written as DNA, the CDR3 is TGTGCCTGTGTCGGGGGTAAGGACACTGAAGCTTTCTTT. Amino acid sequence: CACVGGKDTEAFF.